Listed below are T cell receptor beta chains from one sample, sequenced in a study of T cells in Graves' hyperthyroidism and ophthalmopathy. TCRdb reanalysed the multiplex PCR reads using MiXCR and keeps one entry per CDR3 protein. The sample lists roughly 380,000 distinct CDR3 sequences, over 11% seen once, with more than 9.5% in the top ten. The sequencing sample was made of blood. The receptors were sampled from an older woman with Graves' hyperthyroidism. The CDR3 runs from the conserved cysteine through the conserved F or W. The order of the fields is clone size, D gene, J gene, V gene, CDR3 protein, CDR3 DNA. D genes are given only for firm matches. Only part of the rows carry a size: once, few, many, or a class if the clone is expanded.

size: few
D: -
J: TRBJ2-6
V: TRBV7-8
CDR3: CASSQGWGQTSGANVLTF
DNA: TGTGCCAGCAGCCAGGGGTGGGGACAAACCTCTGGGGCCAACGTCCTGACTTTC

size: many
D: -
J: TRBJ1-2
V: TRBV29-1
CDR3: CSCDSLGTANYGYTF
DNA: TGCAGCTGTGATTCCCTGGGCACGGCTAACTATGGCTACACCTTC

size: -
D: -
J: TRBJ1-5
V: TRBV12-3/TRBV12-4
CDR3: CASSLAGRFQPQHF
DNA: TGTGCCAGCAGTTTAGCAGGGAGGTTCCAGCCCCAGCATTTT

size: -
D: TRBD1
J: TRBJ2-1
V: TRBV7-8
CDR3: CASSILGQGDNEQFF
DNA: TGTGCCAGCAGCATATTAGGACAGGGGGACAATGAGCAGTTCTTC

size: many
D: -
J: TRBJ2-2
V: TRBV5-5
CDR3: CASRTGNTGELFF
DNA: TGTGCCAGCAGGACAGGGAACACCGGGGAGCTGTTTTTT

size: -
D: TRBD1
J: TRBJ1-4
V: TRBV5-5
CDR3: CASSSYPGQGAYNEKLFF
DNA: TGTGCCAGCAGCTCCTATCCGGGACAGGGGGCATACAATGAAAAACTGTTTTTT

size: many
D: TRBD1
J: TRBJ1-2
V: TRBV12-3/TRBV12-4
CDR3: CASSIGQAHYGYTF
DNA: TGTGCCAGCAGTATCGGACAGGCCCACTATGGCTACACCTTC

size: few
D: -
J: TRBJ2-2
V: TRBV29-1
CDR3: CSVARGSGELFF
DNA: TGCAGCGTTGCACGGGGAAGCGGGGAGCTGTTTTTT

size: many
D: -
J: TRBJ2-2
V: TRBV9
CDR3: CASSVAVAEAGGELFF
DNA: TGTGCCAGCAGCGTAGCGGTAGCGGAGGCGGGCGGGGAGCTGTTTTTT

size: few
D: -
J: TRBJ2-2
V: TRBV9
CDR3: CASSVAPGEGTGELFF
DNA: TGTGCCAGCAGCGTAGCCCCAGGGGAGGGTACCGGGGAGCTGTTTTTT

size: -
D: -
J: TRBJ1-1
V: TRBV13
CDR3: CASSRNRVPLKEPEAFF
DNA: TGTGCCAGCAGCAGAAACAGGGTCCCCCTAAAGGAGCCTGAAGCTTTCTTT

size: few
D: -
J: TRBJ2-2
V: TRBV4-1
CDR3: CASSQDWGSGELFF
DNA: TGCGCCAGCAGCCAAGATTGGGGGTCCGGGGAGCTGTTTTTT

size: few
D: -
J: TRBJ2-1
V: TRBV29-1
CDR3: CSVGARADYNEQFF
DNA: TGCAGCGTTGGCGCGCGGGCGGACTACAATGAGCAGTTCTTC

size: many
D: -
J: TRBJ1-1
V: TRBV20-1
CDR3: CSARGGARDTEAFF
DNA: TGCAGTGCTAGGGGGGGGGCGAGGGACACTGAAGCTTTCTTT

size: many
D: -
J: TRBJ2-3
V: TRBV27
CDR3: CASTGSLPLTDTQYF
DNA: TGTGCCAGCACCGGGTCCCTCCCTCTGACAGATACGCAGTATTTT

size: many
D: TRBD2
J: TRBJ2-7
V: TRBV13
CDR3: CASTQGLAVYEQYF
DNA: TGTGCCAGCACCCAAGGACTAGCGGTCTACGAGCAGTACTTC

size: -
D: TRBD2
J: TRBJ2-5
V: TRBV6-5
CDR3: CASSNYAPRGSGSSQETQYF
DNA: TGTGCCAGCAGTAACTACGCCCCGAGGGGGAGCGGGAGTAGTCAAGAGACCCAGTACTTC

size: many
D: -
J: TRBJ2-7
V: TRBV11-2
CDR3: CASSLVGHTDQQYF
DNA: TGTGCCAGCAGCTTAGTAGGACACACAGATCAGCAGTACTTC

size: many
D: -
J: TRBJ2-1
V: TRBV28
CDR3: CASRELGYEQFF
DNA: TGTGCCAGCAGAGAACTAGGATACGAGCAGTTCTTC

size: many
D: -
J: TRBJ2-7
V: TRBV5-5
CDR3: CASSLMGDEQYF
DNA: TGTGCCAGCAGCTTGATGGGGGACGAGCAGTACTTC

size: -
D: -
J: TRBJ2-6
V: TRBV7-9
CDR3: CASSFFLSGANVLTF
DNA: TGTGCCAGCAGCTTCTTTCTCTCTGGGGCCAACGTCCTGACTTTT

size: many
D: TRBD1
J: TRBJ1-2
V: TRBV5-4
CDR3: CASSLQGRYGYTF
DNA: TGCGCCAGCAGCCTACAGGGGAGGTATGGCTACACCTTC

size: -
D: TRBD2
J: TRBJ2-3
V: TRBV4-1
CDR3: CASREGTSGTSDTQYF
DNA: TGCGCCAGCAGAGAGGGGACTAGCGGGACCTCAGATACGCAGTATTTT

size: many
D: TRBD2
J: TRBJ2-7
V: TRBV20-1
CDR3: CSARNLAGLYYEQYF
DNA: TGCAGTGCTAGGAATTTAGCGGGTCTCTACTACGAGCAGTACTTC

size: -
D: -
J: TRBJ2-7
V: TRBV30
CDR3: CAWERGSTYEQYF
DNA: TGTGCCTGGGAAAGGGGCAGCACCTACGAGCAGTACTTC

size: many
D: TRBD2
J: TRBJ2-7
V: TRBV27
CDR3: CASSLWGLAGQGEVREQYF
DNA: TGTGCCAGCAGTTTATGGGGACTAGCGGGACAAGGAGAGGTACGCGAGCAGTACTTC

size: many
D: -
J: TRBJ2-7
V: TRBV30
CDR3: CAWSGQVYEQYF
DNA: TGTGCCTGGAGTGGACAAGTCTACGAGCAGTACTTC

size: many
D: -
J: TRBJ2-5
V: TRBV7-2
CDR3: CASSSPQRGETQYF
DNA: TGTGCCAGCAGCTCCCCACAGCGAGGGGAGACCCAGTACTTC

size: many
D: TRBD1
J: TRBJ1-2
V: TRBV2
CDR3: CASMTGVDYGYTF
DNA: TGTGCCAGCATGACAGGGGTCGACTATGGCTACACCTTC

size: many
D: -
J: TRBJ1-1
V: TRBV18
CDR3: CASSQIRNTEAFF
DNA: TGTGCCAGCTCACAGATCCGGAACACTGAAGCTTTCTTT

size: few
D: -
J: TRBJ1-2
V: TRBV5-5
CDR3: CASSLVGQAGGYTF
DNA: TGTGCCAGCAGCTTGGTTGGGCAGGCGGGTGGCTACACCTTC

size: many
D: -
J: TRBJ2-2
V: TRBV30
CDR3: CAWSGDTGELFF
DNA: TGTGCCTGGAGTGGGGACACCGGGGAGCTGTTTTTT

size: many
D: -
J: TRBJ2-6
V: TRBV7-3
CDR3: CASSLTGTGANVLTF
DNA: TGTGCCAGCAGCTTAACAGGGACTGGGGCCAACGTCCTGACTTTC

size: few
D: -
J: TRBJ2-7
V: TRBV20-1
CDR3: CSASPAGQQYF
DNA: TGCAGTGCTAGTCCGGCGGGCCAGCAGTACTTC

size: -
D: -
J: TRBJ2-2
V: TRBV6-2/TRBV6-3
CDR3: CASIKDGVRRLYGELFF
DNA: TGTGCCAGCATCAAAGACGGAGTACGGCGTCTATACGGGGAGCTGTTTTTT

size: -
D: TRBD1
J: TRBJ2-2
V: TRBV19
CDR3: CASSKSVGQGAGELFF
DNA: TGTGCCAGTAGCAAGTCCGTTGGACAGGGGGCCGGGGAGCTGTTTTTT

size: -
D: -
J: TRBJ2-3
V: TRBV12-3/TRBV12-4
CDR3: CASRQSWYTQYF
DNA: TGTGCCAGCAGGCAAAGCTGGTATACGCAGTATTTT

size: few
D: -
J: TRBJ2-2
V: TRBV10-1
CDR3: CASSESTRQELFF
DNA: TGCGCCAGCAGTGAGTCGACTCGCCAAGAGCTGTTTTTT

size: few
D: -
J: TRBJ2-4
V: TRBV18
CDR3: CASSPWTEGKNIQYF
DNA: TGTGCCAGCTCACCATGGACTGAGGGAAAAAACATTCAGTACTTC

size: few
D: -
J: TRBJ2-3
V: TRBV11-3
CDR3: CASSRKFQGTDTQYF
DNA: TGTGCCAGCAGCCGTAAATTCCAGGGCACAGATACGCAGTATTTT

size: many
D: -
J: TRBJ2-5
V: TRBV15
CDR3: CATSRDKLGRQETQYF
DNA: TGTGCCACCAGCAGAGATAAGTTAGGGAGGCAAGAGACCCAGTACTTC

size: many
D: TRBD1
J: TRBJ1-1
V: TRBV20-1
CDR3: CSARRTGLWGKTDYTEAFF
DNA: TGCAGTGCTAGACGGACAGGGTTGTGGGGTAAAACGGATTACACTGAAGCTTTCTTT

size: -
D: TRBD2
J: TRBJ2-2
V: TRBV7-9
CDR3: CASSAGTSHFANTGELFF
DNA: TGTGCCAGCAGCGCCGGGACTAGCCATTTCGCGAACACCGGGGAGCTGTTTTTT

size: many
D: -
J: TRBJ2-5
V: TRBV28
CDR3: CASSLLGEYQGTQYF
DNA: TGTGCCAGCAGTTTGTTAGGGGAGTACCAGGGGACCCAGTACTTC

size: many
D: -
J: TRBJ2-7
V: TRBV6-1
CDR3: CASGNFWYEQYF
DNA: TGTGCCAGCGGGAACTTTTGGTACGAGCAGTACTTC

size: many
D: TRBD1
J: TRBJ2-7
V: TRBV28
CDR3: CASRGQGGDYEQYF
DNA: TGTGCCAGCAGAGGACAGGGGGGAGACTACGAGCAGTACTTC

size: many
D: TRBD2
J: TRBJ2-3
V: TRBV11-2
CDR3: CASRWTSGISTDTQYF
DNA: TGTGCCAGCAGATGGACTAGCGGGATAAGCACAGATACGCAGTATTTT

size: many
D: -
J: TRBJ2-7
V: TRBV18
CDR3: CASSPSTDRPEQYF
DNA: TGTGCCAGCTCACCTTCTACGGACAGACCAGAGCAGTACTTC

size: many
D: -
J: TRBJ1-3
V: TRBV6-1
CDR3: CATQLAASGNTIYF
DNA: TGTGCCACCCAGTTGGCGGCATCTGGAAACACCATATATTTT

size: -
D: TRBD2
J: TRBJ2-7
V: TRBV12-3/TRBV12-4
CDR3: CASRKAGERSTYEQYF
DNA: TGTGCCAGCAGAAAAGCGGGGGAGCGTTCTACCTACGAGCAGTACTTC